This T cell receptor beta chain was recovered during a study of cytomegalovirus exposure and HLA in healthy donors. This CDR3 is 14 amino acids long. V shed 3 bases and J 7 bases; nucleotides not matched to a gene: 4. The germline CDR1 and CDR2 sequences are GTSNPN and SVGIG (reference sequence). Both 60 Vbeta primers and 13 Jbeta primers went into the PCR. This table comes from immunoSEQ multiplex PCR, and its TCRdb copy is limited to in-frame clones, with some not included. The sample contains over 150,000 clones, 79% of which appear only once. The chain links TRBV30 to TRBJ2-5; TRBD2 agrees at 14 bases. This receptor was taken from a man aged 25 to 40 in good health and CMV-seropositive. Input material: PBMCs. The DNA of the CDR3 is TGTGCCTGGAGGGGGACTAGCGGGGGCACGACCCAGTACTTC. Residues: CAWRGTSGGTTQYF.